These T cell receptor beta chains were read from a single sample in a study of sequential checkpoint blockade in melanoma. Clones were read by immunoSEQ multiplex PCR, and TCRdb kept only the in-frame ones, dropping some. The data show approximately 37,000 clones, about 83% seen once. The sample consisted of CD8+ T cells sorted from blood (inferred from file names), taken from a patient given nivolumab and ipilimumab in sequence. The receptors shown here come from a human donor with melanoma. Each CDR3 is given with its conserved first and last residue. Fields, in order: V gene, J gene, CDR3 protein.

>TRBV4-1|TRBJ2-5
CASSQEGTEQETQYF
>TRBV4-3|TRBJ1-2
CASSQSPGDGYTF
>TRBV21-1|TRBJ2-7
CASSPRDRGLYEQYF
>TRBV19|TRBJ2-7
CASSISDSSLYEQYF
>TRBV7-9|TRBJ2-7
CASSLVNYEQYF
>TRBV5-1|TRBJ2-1
CASSPGLAHSYNEQFF
>TRBV30|TRBJ2-7
CAWTYWGTTYEQYF
>TRBV21-1|TRBJ1-4
CASSKHFTNEKLFF
>TRBV5-6|TRBJ1-2
CASSLGSSGYDGYTF
>TRBV6-5|TRBJ1-2
CASRPDRVNIGYTF
>TRBV14|TRBJ2-3
CASSQGGGMRADTQYF
>TRBV19|TRBJ2-1
CASSGLLADNEQFF
>TRBV6-5|TRBJ2-1
CASSRDRATYNEQFF
>TRBV9|TRBJ2-3
CASSSGTDTQYF
>TRBV28|TRBJ1-3
CASSFGLMRESSGNTIYF
>TRBV14|TRBJ2-3
CASSQVGGSTDTQYF
>TRBV19|TRBJ2-1
CASSGPRSNEQFF
>TRBV19|TRBJ2-7
CASSLRTSGGLIYEQYF
>TRBV29-1|TRBJ2-2
CSVEDRGDTGELFF
>TRBV13|TRBJ2-5
CASSPGLAGQETQYF
>TRBV27|TRBJ1-3
CASSKGQPGNTIYF
>TRBV9|TRBJ1-4
CASSGTGNEKLFF
>TRBV5-1|TRBJ2-2
CASSAGLSTGELFF
>TRBV6-4|TRBJ2-7
CASRGERGLAVYEQYF
>TRBV5-4|TRBJ2-3
CASSLASSTDTQYF
>TRBV28|TRBJ2-1
CASSFSVGQGSLSYNEQFF
>TRBV7-9|TRBJ1-2
CASSLGNYGYTF
>TRBV19|TRBJ2-2
CASSDAFQRTNTGELFF
>TRBV25-1|TRBJ2-7
CASSVGYRSSYEQYF
>TRBV7-9|TRBJ2-5
CASSSGQGAREQYF
>TRBV11-2|TRBJ2-3
CASSLVGADTQYF
>TRBV6-5|TRBJ2-3
CASSSGGGADTQYF
>TRBV29-1|TRBJ1-1
CSVEDHGFGVRPEAFF
>TRBV5-6|TRBJ1-6
CASSFTESDNSPLHF
>TRBV28|TRBJ2-7
CASSAFGGLVHEQYF
>TRBV6-5|TRBJ2-7
CASSYGWSSYEQYF
>TRBV7-6|TRBJ2-7
CASSLEGAGEQYF
>TRBV27|TRBJ1-5
CASSLFGGYNQPQHF
>TRBV9|TRBJ1-1
CASSAVSTALEAFF
>TRBV28|TRBJ2-1
CASSLYGQGYNEQFF
>TRBV6-1|TRBJ1-2
CASSEQGGSLYGYTF
>TRBV6-6|TRBJ2-1
CASSQSGGAYNEQFF
>TRBV7-6|TRBJ2-5
CASSLGGYHLPETQYF
>TRBV20-1|TRBJ1-2
CSARTGRGYTF
>TRBV19|TRBJ2-7
CASSPTGGPGEQYF
>TRBV7-6|TRBJ2-3
CASSRSGMNTDTQYF
>TRBV6-1|TRBJ2-1
CASGTSGSSYNEQFF
>TRBV11-2|TRBJ2-1
CASSIGTSGRGNNEQFF
>TRBV30|TRBJ1-3
CAWSDPSGPSGNTIYF
>TRBV2|NA
CASSELASYEQYF
>TRBV4-1|TRBJ1-2
CASSLVGQGALGGYTF
>TRBV5-6|TRBJ1-6
CASSPREAYNSPLHF
>TRBV10-3|TRBJ1-2
CAISESTGSNYGYTF
>TRBV27|TRBJ2-7
CASKLAGEPYEQYF
>TRBV6-5|TRBJ1-1
CASSYEGAWNTEAFF